What follows is one T cell receptor (beta chain) and its context. Its antigen is unidentified. A multiplex PCR was run with 60 Vbeta primers and 13 Jbeta primers. Assay: immunoSEQ multiplex PCR; the TCRdb copy retains only in-frame clones and omits some. The data contain around 64,000 clones, around three quarters of them seen just once; the ten biggest clones take up roughly 7.8%. This entry belongs to a study of cytomegalovirus exposure and HLA in healthy donors. About the research overall: Findings of an earlier analysis included around 120 million unique TCR beta sequences from 170 million or so T cells. Unique TCRs numbering around 85 million, obtained from HLA-typed donors, made up an early data release.

The V and J ends lost 5 bases and 8 bases respectively, with 13 bases between them. Germline CDR1 and CDR2: SEHNR and FQNEAQ (reference sequence). The CDR3 has 13 residues. Study conclusions and caveats: In most subjects, TCR beta sequences reportedly gave accurate predictions of HLA-A and HLA-B alleles.

Everyone who donated was a healthy bone marrow donor. The gene calls are TRBV7-9 and TRBJ2-1, with a possible D match to TRBD2 (5 bases). The specimen was PBMCs. The clonotype was recovered from a man younger than 35 in good health and CMV-seropositive. CDR3 region: CASSTLGEDEQFF. Written as DNA, the CDR3 is TGTGCCAGCAGCACCCTGGGAGAGGATGAGCAGTTCTTC. Full variable domain (remainder filled in from reference TRBV7-9 and TRBJ2-1): DTGVSQNPRHKITKRGQNVTFRCDPISEHNRLYWYRQTLGQGPEFLTYFQNEAQLEKSRLLSDRFSAERPKGSFSTLEIQRTEQGDSAMYLCASSTLGEDEQFFGPGTRLTVL.